The rows below give T cell receptor beta chains drawn from one sample of a study of response to subunit inactivated influenza vaccine. TCRdb reprocessed the RT-PCR reads via MiXCR and lists one record per CDR3 protein. The profile shows some 600,000 distinct CDR3 sequences, about 14% of them singletons. The sample here was PBMCs from blood, taken roughly 15 days before vaccination. All receptors come from a man aged 50-59 years who received an inactivated influenza vaccine. The CDR3 runs from the conserved cysteine through the conserved F or W. The D gene is left open where the match is weak. Size tells how often a clone was seen (once, few, many) or the class of an expanded clone, and some rows leave it out.

abundance	v_gene	j_gene	d_gene	CDR3aa	CDR3nt
few	TRBV24-1	TRBJ1-1	TRBD1	CATSDGTGSTEAFF	TGTGCCACCAGTGACGGGACAGGGAGCACTGAAGCTTTCTTT
.	TRBV4-3	TRBJ2-5	TRBD2	CASSHRLAGGNQETQYF	TGCGCCAGCAGCCACAGACTAGCGGGGGGTAATCAAGAGACCCAGTACTTC
.	TRBV29-1	TRBJ2-1	TRBD2	CSVGASGGAYNEQFF	TGCAGCGTTGGGGCTAGCGGGGGGGCCTACAATGAGCAGTTCTTC
once	TRBV4-3	TRBJ2-7	.	CASSQQGTGGYEQYF	TGCGCCAGCAGCCAGCAAGGGACCGGGGGCTACGAGCAGTACTTC
.	TRBV4-1	TRBJ1-5	TRBD1	CASSQGPGQGVVGNQPQHF	TGCGCCAGCAGCCAAGGTCCGGGACAGGGAGTAGTGGGCAATCAGCCCCAGCATTTT
many	TRBV5-1	TRBJ2-3	.	CASSLGTLSTDTQYF	TGCGCCAGCAGCTTGGGGACTCTAAGCACAGATACGCAGTATTTT
many	TRBV4-1	TRBJ2-4	.	CASSQDRDSKNIQYF	TGCGCCAGCAGCCAAGATCGGGACTCCAAAAACATTCAGTACTTC
.	TRBV7-9	TRBJ2-2	.	CASINTGELFF	TGTGCCAGCATCAACACCGGGGAGCTGTTTTTT
few	TRBV6-5	TRBJ2-7	TRBD1	CASSYSTNPGTGFYEQYF	TGTGCCAGCAGTTACTCCACTAATCCCGGGACAGGATTTTACGAGCAGTACTTC
.	TRBV5-1	TRBJ2-5	.	CASSLAPTGLQETQYF	TGCGCCAGCAGCTTGGCCCCGACAGGCTTACAAGAGACCCAGTACTTC
many	TRBV29-1	TRBJ2-3	TRBD1	CSVEDKGQGIDTQYF	TGCAGCGTTGAAGATAAGGGACAGGGAATAGATACGCAGTATTTT
.	TRBV5-1	TRBJ2-7	.	CASSLTSLYHNEQYF	TGCGCCAGCAGCTTAACCTCGCTGTACCATAACGAGCAGTACTTC
few	TRBV15	TRBJ2-1	.	CATSRATGQYNEQFF	TGTGCCACCAGCAGAGCTACAGGACAGTACAATGAGCAGTTCTTC
few	TRBV24-1	TRBJ2-3	TRBD2	CATSEVTSGRSRDTQYF	TGTGCCACCAGTGAGGTGACTAGCGGGAGGAGTAGGGATACGCAGTATTTT
many	TRBV20-1	TRBJ1-4	TRBD1	CSARGDSAATNEKLFF	TGCAGTGCTAGGGGGGACAGCGCCGCAACTAATGAAAAACTGTTTTTT
.	TRBV4-3	TRBJ2-3	.	CASSQGTRTDTQYF	TGCGCCAGCAGCCAAGGTACTAGGACAGATACGCAGTATTTT
few	TRBV7-8	TRBJ1-1	.	CASSSPGPEAFF	TGTGCCAGCAGCTCCCCAGGGCCTGAAGCTTTCTTT
many	TRBV5-1	TRBJ1-2	.	CASSLGPGNGYTF	TGCGCCAGCAGCTTGGGGCCCGGGAATGGCTACACCTTC
few	TRBV4-3	TRBJ2-1	TRBD2	CASSQGPSGGASYNEQFF	TGCGCCAGCAGCCAAGGTCCTAGCGGGGGTGCATCCTACAATGAGCAGTTCTTC
few	TRBV11-2	TRBJ2-2	TRBD2	CASSNRRLIAGGANTGELFF	TGTGCCAGCAGTAACCGCCGGCTAATAGCGGGGGGCGCGAACACCGGGGAGCTGTTTTTT
.	TRBV7-9	TRBJ1-1	TRBD1	CASSLQQGLNTEAFF	TGTGCCAGCAGCTTGCAACAGGGGCTGAACACTGAAGCTTTCTTT
few	TRBV27	TRBJ2-1	TRBD2	CASSLYPAGGGEQFF	TGTGCCAGCAGTTTATATCCAGCGGGAGGGGGTGAGCAGTTCTTC
many	TRBV14	TRBJ1-1	.	CASSQVAGLNTEAFF	TGTGCCAGCAGCCAAGTCGCCGGATTGAACACTGAAGCTTTCTTT
many	TRBV6-5	TRBJ1-1	.	CASSYDGEITEAFF	TGTGCCAGCAGTTACGACGGGGAGATCACTGAAGCTTTCTTT
.	TRBV7-8	TRBJ1-4	.	CASSPQGKNEKLFF	TGTGCCAGCAGCCCTCAGGGGAAAAATGAAAAACTGTTTTTT
few	TRBV7-2	TRBJ2-7	.	CASSLYPGAYEQYF	TGTGCCAGCAGCTTATATCCAGGAGCCTACGAGCAGTACTTC
few	TRBV28	TRBJ1-5	.	CASSLLQGAGQPQHF	TGTGCCAGCAGTTTATTACAGGGAGCGGGTCAGCCCCAGCATTTT
.	TRBV28	TRBJ2-7	TRBD1	CASSPDRVDYEQYF	TGTGCCAGCAGTCCGGACAGGGTAGACTACGAGCAGTACTTC
.	TRBV9	TRBJ2-1	.	CASSVGARAGSEQFF	TGTGCCAGCAGCGTAGGAGCGAGGGCCGGAAGTGAGCAGTTCTTC
few	TRBV2	TRBJ2-7	.	CATDRDGAFEQYF	TGTGCCACCGACCGGGACGGAGCCTTCGAGCAGTACTTC
few	TRBV14	TRBJ1-2	.	CASSQWRDGYTF	TGTGCCAGCAGCCAATGGAGAGATGGCTACACCTTC
few	TRBV9	TRBJ2-5	TRBD2	CASSVTSGTGQETQYF	TGTGCCAGCAGCGTAACTAGCGGGACGGGACAAGAGACCCAGTACTTC
few	TRBV28	TRBJ2-2	.	CASTGGPNTGELFF	TGTGCCAGTACGGGGGGCCCGAACACCGGGGAGCTGTTTTTT
.	TRBV5-6	TRBJ2-3	.	CASSPAPADTQYF	TGTGCCAGCAGCCCCGCCCCCGCAGATACGCAGTATTTT
.	TRBV29-1	TRBJ2-1	.	CSVGGRGNEQFF	TGCAGCGTTGGGGGACGGGGGAATGAGCAGTTCTTC
.	TRBV4-2	TRBJ1-2	TRBD1	CASSQDDRDYGYTF	TGTGCCAGCAGCCAAGATGACAGGGACTATGGCTACACCTTC
few	TRBV20-1	TRBJ2-7	.	CSASRDHSYEQYF	TGCAGTGCTAGCAGGGACCACTCCTACGAGCAGTACTTC
few	TRBV20-1	TRBJ1-1	TRBD1	CSAHRGGNTEAFF	TGCAGTGCTCACAGGGGCGGTAACACTGAAGCTTTCTTT
.	TRBV6-5	TRBJ1-6	.	CASSYARWNNSPLHF	TGTGCCAGCAGTTACGCCCGGTGGAATAATTCACCCCTCCACTTT
few	TRBV25-1	TRBJ2-7	.	CASGGQFEQYF	TGTGCCAGCGGGGGACAATTCGAGCAGTACTTC
.	TRBV7-2	TRBJ2-7	.	CASSLARGSSFDEQYF	TGTGCCAGCAGCTTAGCGCGGGGTAGCTCATTCGACGAGCAGTACTTC
.	TRBV7-2	TRBJ2-7	TRBD1	CASSAGQVDEQYF	TGTGCCAGCAGCGCTGGACAGGTGGACGAGCAGTACTTC
many	TRBV4-3	TRBJ2-1	.	CASSQEFIGLTYNEQFF	TGCGCCAGCAGCCAAGAATTTATAGGGCTCACCTACAATGAGCAGTTCTTC
few	TRBV12-3/TRBV12-4	TRBJ2-7	.	CASTHGDSYEQYF	TGTGCCAGCACCCACGGGGACTCCTACGAGCAGTACTTC
few	TRBV5-1	TRBJ2-3	.	CASSLGQARGTDTQYF	TGCGCCAGCAGCTTGGGACAGGCTAGGGGCACAGATACGCAGTATTTT
.	TRBV19	TRBJ2-5	TRBD1	CASSEGQGRETQYF	TGTGCCAGTAGTGAAGGACAGGGACGAGAGACCCAGTACTTC
.	TRBV30	TRBJ1-1	.	CAWSATPMNTEAFF	TGTGCCTGGAGTGCCACACCAATGAACACTGAAGCTTTCTTT
.	TRBV28	TRBJ1-1	TRBD1	CASSPWDRDTEAFF	TGTGCCAGCAGTCCCTGGGACAGGGACACTGAAGCTTTCTTT
.	TRBV4-2	TRBJ2-7	.	CASSPIAEMDEQYF	TGTGCCAGCAGCCCCATAGCGGAGATGGACGAGCAGTACTTC
.	TRBV7-9	TRBJ2-1	.	CASSLLGRLVIQFF	TGTGCCAGCAGCTTGCTGGGGAGGTTGGTAATACAGTTCTTC
few	TRBV20-1	TRBJ2-5	TRBD1	CSASEGQGVNQETQYF	TGCAGTGCTAGCGAGGGACAGGGGGTCAACCAAGAGACCCAGTACTTC